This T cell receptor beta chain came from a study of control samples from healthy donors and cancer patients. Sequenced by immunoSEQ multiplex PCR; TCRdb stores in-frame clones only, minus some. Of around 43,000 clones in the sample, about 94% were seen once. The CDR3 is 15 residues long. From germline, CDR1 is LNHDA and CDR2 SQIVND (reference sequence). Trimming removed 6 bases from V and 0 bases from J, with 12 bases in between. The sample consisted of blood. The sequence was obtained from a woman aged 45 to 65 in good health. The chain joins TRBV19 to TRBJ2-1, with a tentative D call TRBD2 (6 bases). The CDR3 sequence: CASSQRRGSYNEQFF. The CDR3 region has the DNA TGTGCCAGTAGCCAACGGAGGGGCTCCTACAATGAGCAGTTCTTC.